This T cell receptor (beta chain) was sequenced during a study of OX40 agonist ivuxolimab in advanced cancers. Study-level information: Patients were infused with ivuxolimab every 2 weeks at 0.01 to 10 mg/kg.

TCRdb keeps only in-frame clones here, not all; method: immunoSEQ multiplex PCR. The table records some 74,000 clones, around 91% of them present only once. Trimming pared 5 bases from V and 6 bases from J, leaving 11 bases between. The CDR3 runs to 13 residues. Germline CDR1 SGHTA, CDR2 FQGTGA. Points on this clone: What it binds is not known.

Sampled blood was obtained at baseline, cycle 4 day 1, and cycle 7 day 1. Study-wide results and caveats: In CD8+ T cells, expanded clones were on average more numerous than in CD4+.

V usage is TRBV7-3 and J usage is TRBJ1-5, with unresolved D. This TCR derives from an adult with an advanced solid tumor such as melanoma, head and neck, liver or kidney cancer. Sequenced material: CD4+ or CD8+ T cells sorted from blood, taken in a trial of the OX40 agonist ivuxolimab. The CDR3 loop is CASSQVPGQPQHF. The CDR3 bases are TGTGCCAGCAGCCAGGTTCCCGGTCAGCCCCAGCATTTT.